This TCR beta chain stems from a study of radiotherapy plus CTLA-4 blockade in lung cancer. Whole-study results and caveats: Early clonal dynamics of blood T cells, together with interferon-beta, were reported as the best response predictor.

This clone was counted between two and nine times. Its cognate antigen is unknown. Produced via immunoSEQ multiplex PCR; TCRdb's table is partial and in-frame only. The sample yields some 60,000 clones, around 80% seen once. The CDR3 is 13 amino acids. With 7 bases removed from V and 4 bases from J, the gap between germline ends came to 10 bases. The germline CDR1 and CDR2 sequences are SGHTA and FQGTGA. V and J are TRBV7-3 and TRBJ2-2, with unresolved D. The source was peripheral blood, collected from a patient treated with radiotherapy plus ipilimumab. The clonotype originates from a human donor with non-small cell lung cancer who had a partial response to radiotherapy plus ipilimumab. The CDR3 nucleotides read TGTGCCAGCACTACTTCTACCACCGGGGAGCTGTTTTTT. It yields the protein CASTTSTTGELFF.